The 14 T cell receptor beta chains presented below share a single source sample, sequenced in a study of human T cells and chemical hapten exposure. Time point indicated: pre-sensitization, week 0. Treatment meaning: therapeutic diphenylcyclopropenone sensitization with weekly scalp DPC. TCRdb re-called the RACE reads through MiXCR, storing one row per CDR3 protein. The sample lists fewer than 70,000 distinct CDR3 sequences; 9.5% to 13% were seen once. Sequencing used whole blood, obtained in connection with sensitization to the hapten diphenylcyclopropenone (DPC). The receptors here all came from a woman between 50 and 59 years old with alopecia areata. Some clones in this sample may be carry-over from other donors' samples.

This clonotype was observed a few times. CDR3 bases: TGTGCCAGCAGTTTCGGTCTAAGGAATCAGCCCCAGCATTTT. Protein sequence: CASSFGLRNQPQHF. The chain carries TRBV12-3 or TRBV12-4 and TRBJ1-5; D is unresolved. The CDR3 runs 14 residues. With 3 bases removed from V and 4 bases from J, the gap between germline ends came to 10 bases.

In its sample, this clonotype was seen a few times. The rearrangement links TRBV28 to TRBJ2-1; D remains unclear. The CDR3 loop spans 15 amino acids. V shed 3 bases and J shed 1 base, with 10 bases lying between them. Germline CDR1 MDHEN, CDR2 SYDVKM. In DNA form, the CDR3 reads TGTGCCAGCAGTTTGTCGTTGAAGTCCTACAATGAGCAGTTCTTC. As protein: CASSLSLKSYNEQFF.

This chain connects TRBV3-1 to TRBJ2-1; D not certain. CDR1 is LGHDT, CDR2 YNNKEL, per germline (reference sequence). The CDR3 consists of 15 residues. V was trimmed by 4 bases and J by 0 bases, leaving 10 bases between them. CDR3 in DNA: TGTGCCAGCAGCCGGACCACAGTCTCCTACAATGAGCAGTTCTTC. Translation: CASSRTTVSYNEQFF.

The chain is built from TRBV30 and TRBJ2-1, with a weak D call TRBD2 (5 bases). With 4 bases removed from V and 4 bases from J, the gap between germline ends came to 14 bases. The V gene's germline CDR1 is GTSNPN and CDR2 SVGIG (reference sequence). This CDR3 comprises 14 residues. The CDR3 bases are TGTGCCTGGACCCTAAGACTACAATACAATGAGCAGTTCTTC. It translates to CAWTLRLQYNEQFF.

This clonotype turned up a few times. The chain is built from TRBV29-1 and TRBJ1-4; TRBD1 matches 8 bases. The V segment lost 5 bases and the J segment 8 bases; nucleotides outside the gene matches: 7. The CDR3 loop spans 13 amino acids. Per the germline V gene, CDR1 is SQVTM and CDR2 is ANQGSEA. DNA of the CDR3: TGCAGCGTTCAAACAGGGGGGAGGGAAAAACTGTTTTTT. Translating it yields CSVQTGGREKLFF.

A few counts support this clonotype. The chain recombines TRBV18 with TRBJ2-5; tentative D call: TRBD2 (6 bases). In germline, CDR1 is KGHSH, CDR2 LQKENI. This CDR3 is built from 13 residues. Trimming shortened V by 0 bases and J by 7 bases, and 9 bases separated the two germline ends. In DNA, the CDR3 is TGTGCCAGCTCACCACCCAGGGAGGCGACCCAGTACTTC. This sequence encodes CASSPPREATQYF.

This clonotype was seen ten or more times. As DNA, the CDR3 is TGTGCCAGCAGCTTAGCGGGGACCGGGGAGCTGTTTTTT. Protein product: CASSLAGTGELFF. V and J are TRBV7-7 and TRBJ2-2, with D hard to call. This CDR3 region has 13 residues. Germline assignment: CDR1 SSHAT and CDR2 FNYEAQ (reference sequence). Trimming cost V 0 bases and J 5 bases, with 4 bases left between them.

This clonotype was picked up a small number of times. The chain employs TRBV12-3 or TRBV12-4 and TRBJ2-5; D gene ambiguous. The CDR3 covers 13 residues. V was clipped by 0 bases and J by 1 base, with 3 bases between them. Written as DNA, the CDR3 is TGTGCCAGCAGTTTAGCTATCCAAGAGACCCAGTACTTC. This translates into CASSLAIQETQYF.

This clonotype was picked up many times. The rearrangement uses TRBV2 and TRBJ2-2; 8 nucleotides line up with TRBD1. J lost 1 base, V lost 5 bases, and 3 bases had no gene match. Looked up from germline, CDR1 is SNHLY and CDR2 is FYNNEI. This CDR3 region has 15 residues. The CDR3: CASSRQGRNTGELFF. In nucleotides, the CDR3 is TGTGCCAGCAGTCGACAGGGGCGGAACACCGGGGAGCTGTTTTTT.

This clonotype appeared many times. The V and J genes are TRBV5-1 and TRBJ1-1; maybe TRBD1 (6 bases). Trimming took 0 bases from V and 5 from J, leaving 11 bases between them. The length of the CDR3 is 14 residues. Germline CDR1 and CDR2: SGHRS and YFSETQ. CDR3 sequence reads: CASSLEGHRTEAFF. The CDR3 coding sequence is TGCGCCAGCAGCTTGGAGGGACATCGGACTGAAGCTTTCTTT.

This clonotype has a count of ten or more. The J gene is TRBJ2-2, the V gene TRBV14; a possible D gene is TRBD2 (5 bases). Germline assignment: CDR1 SGHDN and CDR2 FVKESK. V shed 0 bases and J shed 9 bases, with 11 bases lying between them. CDR3 size: 14 residues. The CDR3 loop reads CASSQDLLAWELFF. The CDR3 region has the DNA TGTGCCAGCAGCCAAGATCTGTTAGCGTGGGAGCTGTTTTTT. Variable domain in full (rest from reference TRBV14 and TRBJ2-2): EAGVTQFPSHSVIEKGQTVTLRCDPISGHDNLYWYRRVMGKEIKFLLHFVKESKQDESGMPNNRFLAERTGGTYSTLKVQPAELEDSGVYFCASSQDLLAWELFFGEGSRLTVL.

This clonotype occurred many times. The genes are TRBV29-1 and TRBJ2-3, with D uncertain. Germline V gene sequence: CDR1 SQVTM, CDR2 ANQGSEA. This CDR3 is built from 14 residues. V shed 0 bases and J shed 6 bases, with 13 bases lying between them. CDR3 sequence: CSVEDRASRDTQYF. DNA for the CDR3: TGCAGCGTTGAAGATCGGGCGTCTAGGGATACGCAGTATTTT.

This clonotype showed up just a few times. This chain links TRBV20-1 with TRBJ2-7, with 7 bases fitting TRBD1. CDR1 and CDR2 (germline): DFQATT, SNEGSKA (reference sequence). V was clipped by 6 bases and J by 6 bases; unmatched bases: 5. The CDR3 runs 11 residues. The CDR3 coding sequence is TGCAGTGCGAAACAGGGGAGCGAGCAGTACTTC. This codes for CSAKQGSEQYF.

This clonotype was observed a handful of times. V gene TRBV9 combines with J gene TRBJ2-2, with 9 bases lining up with TRBD2. Unmatched junction bases numbered 4, after V lost 0 bases and J lost 10 bases. In germline, CDR1 is SGDLS, CDR2 YYNGEE. CDR3 size: 14 residues. CDR3 nucleotides: TGTGCCAGCAGCGTAGAACCTAGCGGGAAGGAGCTGTTTTTT. It specifies CASSVEPSGKELFF.